The TCR beta chain described here comes from a study of blood T cell repertoires in COVID-19. Study-level background: The United States, Italy and Spain provided the acute and convalescent COVID-19 samples. From T cells, B-cell-depleted T cells, or PBMCs came the material, which was cDNA or gDNA.

V was clipped by 1 base and J by 6 bases; unmatched bases: 7. Per germline, CDR1 LGHDT and CDR2 YNNKEL (reference sequence). This CDR3 spans 16 amino acids. How the authors handled the data: Reference gene primer amplification in the assay estimated nucleated cell counts. Some clones are missing from TCRdb's copy, which holds only in-frame ones; the method was immunoSEQ multiplex PCR. V, J and clone size are taken as reported in that table, and D and trimming were inferred from the DNA itself. This table holds fewer than 300,000 clones, about 87% found once. This receptor was identified in a woman aged 40 to 49 who had recovered from COVID-19. The chain uses TRBV3-1 (or the pseudogene TRBV3-2) and TRBJ2-1, with TRBD2 matching over 9 bases. The specimen sequenced was peripheral blood. As DNA, the CDR3 is TGTGCCAGCAGCCAAGTAGGGCGGGGGGGCGTCAATGAGCAGTTCTTC. It is translated as CASSQVGRGGVNEQFF.